The entry that follows covers one T cell receptor beta chain sequence. Its specificity is unknown. This entry belongs to a study of vaccination and CD4 T cells after COVID-19. Looked up from germline, CDR1 is SNHLY and CDR2 is FYNNEI. V lost 6 bases, J lost 1 base, and 5 bases stayed unmatched. This CDR3 contains 16 residues. Treatment indicated: roughly 11-day PBMC culture with coronavirus spike peptide pools or control peptides (ViraFEST assay). It was before the COVID-19 pandemic (2011-2018) that the unexposed donor's CD4+ T cells were collected. Cultured CD4+ T-cell DNA underwent Oncomine TCR Beta short-read sequencing. TCRdb re-called the PCR reads through MiXCR, storing one row per CDR3 protein. The table has several hundred distinct CDR3 sequences, 11% seen once; the top ten hold over 20%.

This rearrangement joins TRBV2 to TRBJ2-2; 10 nucleotides line up with TRBD2. This sequence was found in a human donor in good health. The source material was CD4+ T cells from blood, cultured in vitro. CDR3 loop: CASRASSGRNTGELFF. The CDR3 region has the DNA TGTGCCAGCAGGGCATCTAGCGGGAGGAACACCGGGGAGCTGTTTTTT.